The 23 T cell receptor beta chains below all came from one sample that was sequenced in a study of OX40 agonist ivuxolimab in advanced cancers. Here immunoSEQ multiplex PCR was the method, and the copy in TCRdb shows in-frame clones only, minus some. The repertoire holds fewer than 85,000 clones, 88% seen once, with more than 0.6% in the top ten. Here the sequenced sample was CD4+ or CD8+ T cells sorted from blood, taken in a trial of the OX40 agonist ivuxolimab. These receptor sequences come from an adult with an advanced solid tumor such as melanoma, head and neck, liver or kidney cancer.

The V gene is TRBV18, the J gene TRBJ1-2; D unclear. Trimming stripped 5 bases from V and 1 base from J, with 11 bases between. The CDR3 runs to 14 residues. Germline CDR1 is KGHSH and CDR2 is LQKENI. For the CDR3, the DNA is TGTGCCAGCTCAGAGGGTCGCGGTAACTATGGCTACACCTTC. Residues: CASSEGRGNYGYTF.

The J gene is TRBJ2-5, the V gene TRBV11-3; TRBD1 matches at 7 bases. From germline, CDR1 is SGHNT and CDR2 YENEEA. This CDR3 has 13 residues. Trimming at V came to 3 bases and at J to 5 bases, leaving 3 bases not matched to a gene. The CDR3 reads CASSLNRGETQYF. The DNA of the CDR3 is TGTGCCAGCAGCTTGAACAGGGGCGAGACCCAGTACTTC.

The chain links TRBV19 to TRBJ1-1; D is ambiguous. Trimming removed 3 bases from V and 3 bases from J, with 14 bases in between. This CDR3 region has 15 residues. The germline CDR1 and CDR2 sequences are LNHDA and SQIVND (reference sequence). CDR3 coding DNA: TGTGCCAGTAGTATGGGTCGGGGAGCGGACACTGAAGCTTTCTTT. It translates to CASSMGRGADTEAFF.

CDR3 amino acids: CASSVDAGTSTEAFF. The CDR3 coding sequence is TGTGCCAGCAGCGTAGATGCGGGGACGAGCACTGAAGCTTTCTTT. The genes are TRBV9 and TRBJ1-1, with a tentative D call TRBD1 (5 bases). Trimming left V 0 bases short and J 4 bases short, with 13 bases between. Germline V gives CDR1 SGDLS, CDR2 YYNGEE. This CDR3 has 15 residues.

The genes are TRBV5-8 and TRBJ2-1, with 9 bases matching TRBD2. The CDR3 length is 14 residues. The ends lost 7 bases at V and 8 bases at J; junction bases unmatched: 10. From germline, CDR1 is SGHTS and CDR2 YDEGEE. This CDR3 reads CASVPRLAVDEQFF. Written as DNA, the CDR3 is TGTGCCAGCGTCCCTCGACTAGCGGTCGATGAGCAGTTCTTC.

This clone was counted between two and nine times. This sequence joins TRBV4-3 and TRBJ1-1; D unresolved. This CDR3 is built from 13 residues. V was clipped by 0 bases and J by 2 bases, with 4 bases between them. Germline V CDR1 and CDR2: LGHNA, YSLEER. The CDR3 nucleotides read TGCGCCAGCAGCCAAGATCTAAACACTGAAGCTTTCTTT. Protein product: CASSQDLNTEAFF.

V and J are TRBV5-1 and TRBJ2-3; unclear D gene. From germline, CDR1 is SGHRS and CDR2 YFSETQ. V was cut by 3 bases and J by 2 bases, with 10 bases left in between. The CDR3 consists of 14 residues. The CDR3 sequence: CASSSSDPTDTQYF. The CDR3 nucleotides read TGCGCCAGCAGCTCATCTGACCCCACAGATACGCAGTATTTT.

This CDR3 is CASSRGGGPTDTQYF. The CDR3 bases are TGTGCCAGCAGCCGCGGCGGGGGCCCCACAGATACGCAGTATTTT. This chain uses TRBV5-4 with TRBJ2-3, with D possibly matching TRBD2 (7 bases). The V end lost 4 bases, the J end lost 2 bases, and 14 bases lay between the germline ends. The germline gives CDR1 SGHNT, CDR2 YYREEE (reference sequence). The length of the CDR3 is 15 residues.

The rearrangement links TRBV5-1 to TRBJ2-1, with 7 bases identical to TRBD2. Germline lookup yields CDR1 SGHRS and CDR2 YFSETQ. Unmatched junction bases numbered 9, after V lost 6 bases and J lost 6 bases. The CDR3 is 14 residues long. This chain's CDR3 is CASTFRLASNEQFF. CDR3 nucleotides: TGCGCCAGCACCTTCCGACTAGCTTCCAATGAGCAGTTCTTC.

The sample holds a few counts of this clone. The gene calls are TRBV6-1 and TRBJ1-5; TRBD1 agrees at 7 bases. CDR1 MNHNS and CDR2 SASEGT come from the germline V gene. Trimming took 6 bases from V and 4 from J; bases not matched to a gene: 6. This CDR3 comprises 14 residues. This chain's CDR3 is CASSLQGINQPQHF. The CDR3 nucleotides read TGTGCCAGCAGCCTACAGGGGATTAATCAGCCCCAGCATTTT.

V is TRBV4-2 and J is TRBJ2-7; D is uncertain. The CDR3 is 14 residues long. V dropped 1 base and J dropped 3 bases, with 10 bases sitting between them. Germline V gene lookup returns CDR1 LGHNA and CDR2 YNFKEQ. CDR3 bases: TGTGCCAGCAGCCAAGTGGGTAGAATCTACGAGCAGTACTTC. It translates to CASSQVGRIYEQYF.

This chain uses TRBV30 with TRBJ1-5, with D unclear. V dropped 5 bases and J dropped 1 base, with 9 bases sitting between them. This CDR3 has 13 residues. CDR1 and CDR2 from the germline V gene are GTSNPN and SVGIG (reference sequence). The CDR3 bases are TGTGCCTGGGGTTGGGGAAGCAATCAGCCCCAGCATTTT. This sequence encodes CAWGWGSNQPQHF. Full variable domain (rest looked up from reference TRBV30 and TRBJ1-5): SQTIHQWPATLVQPVGSPLSLECTVEGTSNPNLYWYRQAAGRGLQLLFYSVGIGQISSEVPQNLSASRPQDRQFILSSKKLLLSDSGFYLCAWGWGSNQPQHFGDGTRLSIL.

This clone appeared once. The rearrangement uses TRBV5-1 and TRBJ2-3, with 8 bases identical to TRBD2. Germline V CDR1 and CDR2: SGHRS, YFSETQ. The CDR3 has 14 residues. The trim removed 3 bases at V and 5 bases at J, leaving 5 bases unmatched. The CDR3 spells CASSSLAGKDTQYF. The CDR3 DNA sequence: TGCGCCAGCAGCTCCTTAGCGGGAAAAGATACGCAGTATTTT.

Points on this clone: The sample has other DNA sequences that encode this CDR3 too. V gene TRBV25-1 combines with J gene TRBJ2-7; D is undetermined. V was shortened by 4 bases and J by 5 bases, with 6 bases between the two germline ends. This CDR3 has 11 amino acids. CDR1 MGHDK and CDR2 SYGVNS come from the germline V gene. CDR3 sequence: CASSASHEQYF. The CDR3 nucleotides read TGTGCCAGCAGTGCTTCCCACGAGCAGTACTTC.

As DNA, the CDR3 is TGTGCCAGCAGTGCAATGAACACTGAAGCTTTCTTT. Translation gives CASSAMNTEAFF. The chain uses TRBV6-6 and TRBJ1-1; no clear D. Trimming shortened V by 5 bases and J by 0 bases, and 4 bases separated the two germline ends. CDR3 size: 12 residues. Germline V gene lookup returns CDR1 MNHNY and CDR2 SVGAGI (reference sequence).

The gene calls are TRBV9 and TRBJ2-3, with D uncertain. Deletions cut 6 bases from V and 4 bases from J, with 15 bases between. Germline CDR1 reads SGDLS; CDR2 reads YYNGEE. The CDR3 is 14 amino acids. The chain's CDR3 is CASTRRVGSDTQYF. CDR3 bases: TGTGCCAGCACCCGCCGAGTGGGTTCAGATACGCAGTATTTT.

The chain joins TRBV29-1 to TRBJ1-5; 8 nucleotides match TRBD1. This CDR3 is 14 amino acids long. Germline trimming cut 4 bases from V and 4 bases from J; bases unmatched to any gene: 6. CDR1 and CDR2 from the germline V gene are SQVTM and ANQGSEA. The CDR3 loop is CSVADRGLNQPQHF. Written as DNA, the CDR3 is TGCAGCGTTGCTGACAGGGGTTTGAATCAGCCCCAGCATTTT.

The chain recombines TRBV25-1 with TRBJ1-1, with D perhaps TRBD1 (5 bases). Looked up from germline, CDR1 is MGHDK and CDR2 is SYGVNS. The CDR3 consists of 13 residues. The CDR3 here is CATSPREGTEAFF. Here the CDR3 DNA reads TGTGCGACCTCCCCCAGGGAGGGCACTGAAGCTTTCTTT.

This clone was detected once. This chain links TRBV28 with TRBJ1-2; 11 nucleotides agree with TRBD1. Germline V gives CDR1 MDHEN, CDR2 SYDVKM. The CDR3 has 17 residues. J lost 8 bases, V lost 3 bases, and 14 bases had no gene match. The DNA of the CDR3 is TGTGCCAGCAGTTTTTCCGGGACAGGGGGGCGCTCTGAGGGCTACACCTTC. Encoded protein: CASSFSGTGGRSEGYTF.

This clone appeared once. V and J are TRBV6-1 and TRBJ1-4; 7 bases are shared with TRBD1. V was pared by 1 base and J by 10 bases, with 9 bases of the junction left unmatched. The germline V gene encodes CDR1 MNHNS and CDR2 SASEGT. The CDR3 loop spans 15 amino acids. This CDR3 reads CASSEGLTGRGKLFF. In nucleotides, the CDR3 is TGTGCCAGCAGTGAAGGTCTGACAGGGAGGGGAAAACTGTTTTTT.

This chain joins TRBV7-8 and TRBJ2-6, with 13 bases that match TRBD2. The length of the CDR3 is 20 residues. The ends lost 1 base at V and 0 bases at J; junction bases unmatched: 6. The germline gives CDR1 SGHVS, CDR2 FQNEAQ. CDR3 DNA: TGTGCCAGCAGCTTAGGTGGACTAGCGGGAGTGGGCTCTGGGGCCAACGTCCTGACTTTC. Translated, it gives CASSLGGLAGVGSGANVLTF.

A word on this clone: Different DNA sequences within this sample yield the same CDR3. The CDR3 sequence: CASSQQGVNQPQHF. Here the CDR3 DNA reads TGTGCCAGCAGTCAACAGGGGGTTAATCAGCCCCAGCATTTT. The chain employs TRBV28 and TRBJ1-5; 8 bases fit TRBD1. CDR1 and CDR2 from the germline V gene are MDHEN and SYDVKM. The CDR3 extends over 14 amino acids. The trim removed 5 bases at V and 4 bases at J, leaving 4 bases unmatched.

This chain joins TRBV10-2 and TRBJ2-7, with 10 bases that match TRBD1. Germline-derived CDR1 and CDR2 are WSHSY and SAAADI. The CDR3 runs to 15 residues. Unmatched junction bases numbered 5, after V lost 2 bases and J lost 4 bases. Here the CDR3 reads CASSEPWTGGYEQYF. The CDR3 nucleotides read TGCGCCAGCAGTGAGCCCTGGACAGGGGGGTACGAGCAGTACTTC.